This T cell receptor (beta chain) was obtained from a study of blood T cell repertoires in COVID-19. As for the study in general: Samples came from the United States, Italy and Spain, spanning acute and convalescent COVID-19.

The germline V gene encodes CDR1 DFQATT and CDR2 SNEGSKA (reference sequence). This CDR3 is 11 amino acids long. Trimming took 6 bases from V and 7 from J; bases not matched to a gene: 5. Methods used by the authors: Reference gene primer amplification gave nucleated cell count estimates. Assay used: immunoSEQ multiplex PCR; TCRdb lists only in-frame clones, some missing. V and J calls and clone size are copied from that table; D and trimming were computed from the DNA. This table holds approximately 320,000 clones, under 95% found once. The sample consisted of PBMCs or T cells enriched from blood (not recorded which). The sequence was obtained from a man aged 55 to 70 who had recovered from COVID-19. J is TRBJ1-2 and V is TRBV20-1; 7 bases agree with TRBD1. The CDR3 protein is CSAKTGVGYTF. The CDR3 nucleotides read TGCAGTGCCAAAACAGGGGTTGGCTACACCTTC.